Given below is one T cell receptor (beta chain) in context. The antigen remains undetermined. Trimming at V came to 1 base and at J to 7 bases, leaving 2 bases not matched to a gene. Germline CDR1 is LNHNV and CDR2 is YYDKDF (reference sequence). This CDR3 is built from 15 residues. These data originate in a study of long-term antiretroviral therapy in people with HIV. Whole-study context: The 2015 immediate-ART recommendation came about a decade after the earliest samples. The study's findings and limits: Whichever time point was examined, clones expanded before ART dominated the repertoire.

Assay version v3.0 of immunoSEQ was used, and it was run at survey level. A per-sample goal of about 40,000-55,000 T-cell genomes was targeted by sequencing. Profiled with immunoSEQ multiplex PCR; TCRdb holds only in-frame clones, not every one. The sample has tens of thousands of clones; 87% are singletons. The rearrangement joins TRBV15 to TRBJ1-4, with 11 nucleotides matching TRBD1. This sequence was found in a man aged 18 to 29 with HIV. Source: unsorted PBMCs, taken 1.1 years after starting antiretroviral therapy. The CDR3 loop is CATSRGTGGFEKLFF. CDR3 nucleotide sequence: TGTGCCACCAGCAGAGGGACAGGGGGCTTTGAAAAACTGTTTTTT.